This record concerns one T cell receptor (beta chain) sequence. The antigen it recognizes is unknown. A read error is possible here, since a much larger clone lies one base away. In the ophthalmopathy patients, disease was moderately to severely active, with a Clinical Activity Score of 3 or more, a NOSPECS grade of 4 or more, and a duration of less than 3 months. Exclusion was applied to patients with uncontrolled infections, other autoimmune diseases, pregnancy or lactation. Clinical symptoms, serum thyroxine and TRAb, thyroid ultrasound, and orbital computed tomography formed the basis for the diagnoses. Ficoll-Paque density gradient centrifugation was used to isolate PBMCs from around 10 ml of fresh peripheral blood. Total RNA was extracted with Trizol reagent, and quality was checked on an Agilent 2100 Bioanalyzer. The germline V gene (reference sequence) sets CDR1 to SEHNR and CDR2 to FQNEAQ. Cut back by 6 bases and 0 bases, the V and J ends lie 11 bases apart. The CDR3 contains 14 residues, cysteine and phenylalanine counted. CDR3 DNA is the only sequence kept; it has 42 bases, read in frame from the first base.

The source of the sample is a study of T cells in Graves' hyperthyroidism and ophthalmopathy (dated by TCRdb to between 2018 and 2021). Study-level background: Peripheral blood samples were taken at initial diagnosis, before any treatment was given. To identify TCR V-J signatures that set the groups apart, the researchers used a discovery cohort of 90 to 100 patients, made up of approximately 43 with Graves' ophthalmopathy and some 55 with stable Graves' hyperthyroidism. Prospective prediction of ophthalmopathy was tested in an independent validation cohort consisting of some 18 hyperthyroidism patients and about 17 patients who later progressed to ophthalmopathy. The 100 or so discovery patients were randomly divided into training and test sets at a 7:3 ratio. In addition, the study compared T-cell repertoires in thyroid tissue and in blood from five or six Graves' hyperthyroidism patients. After sampling, hyperthyroidism patients received methimazole starting at 30 mg daily, and ophthalmopathy patients received high-dose intravenous methylprednisolone. TCR Vbeta CDR3 sequencing of 120 to 150 peripheral blood samples (fewer than 45 ophthalmopathy, under 80 hyperthyroidism and around 17 progressor patients) is reported in the paper.

Amplification of TCR beta CDR3 regions was carried out from RNA transcripts. A first-round RT-PCR of the TCR CDR3 used the HTBI primer set with the Qiagen OneStep RT-PCR kit. A second multiplex PCR round built the libraries, followed by size selection and purification. Paired-end sequencing of the libraries was performed with 100 bp reads on an Illumina HiSeq2000. Concerning the study's data processing: SOAPnuke was used to process the raw data, with reads discarded if the reads contained adapters or uncalled bases, had a mean Phred below 15, or lacked an exact constant-primer or identifier match. COPE v1.2.5 was used to merge the high-quality paired reads, and each unique nucleotide sequence was defined as a clonotype. Clonotypes were aligned to IMGT TRBV, TRBD and TRBJ reference segments using MiTCR v1.1. The analysis was restricted to V-J combinations with a frequency above 0.0001, which together covered just over 99% of the repertoires. The TCS score was defined as the ratio of F50 (clonal expansion) to E x V (chaos), calculated using BLOSUM62-based TCRdist between CDR3 peptides within each V-J. Welch's t-statistics and random forest reduced fewer than 600 V-J features to roughly 13, which were used in a naive Bayes classifier (R e1071). TCRdb reanalyzed the raw reads on its own, using fastp at Q25 for trimming and MiXCR for clone calling, and kept in-frame beta chains. Under each unique CDR3 protein, matching rows form one entry showing the most common genes and DNA. For this entry, the V and J calls and clone size follow TCRdb and not the study's own pipeline. Counted in this sample were about 600,000 distinct CDR3 sequences; over 12% of them appeared once. Less than 9% of the sample lies in the top ten.

Overall results and qualifications from the work: In cross-validation, a model built on a 13 V-J signature told ophthalmopathy apart from stable hyperthyroidism with under 90% sensitivity and roughly 81% specificity, and in testing the same model reached 80%/75%. During validation, the model predicted progression to ophthalmopathy a median of approximately six months ahead of onset, with 60% to 71% sensitivity and roughly 72% specificity. No statistical method was used to fix the sample size in advance, and group allocation was not hidden from the investigators. Blood samples also contained most of the expanded thyroid clonotypes (frequency above 0.001), which suggests that blood repertoires may reflect thyroid immune responses.

The clonotype comes from a woman aged 18-29 years with Graves' ophthalmopathy. The V gene is TRBV7-9 and the J gene is TRBJ1-2, with the identity of the D gene unclear. Sample: blood. The CDR3 protein sequence reads: CASSLRPTNYGYTF. The DNA is as follows: TGTGCCAGCAGTTTGAGACCGACTAACTATGGCTACACCTTC.